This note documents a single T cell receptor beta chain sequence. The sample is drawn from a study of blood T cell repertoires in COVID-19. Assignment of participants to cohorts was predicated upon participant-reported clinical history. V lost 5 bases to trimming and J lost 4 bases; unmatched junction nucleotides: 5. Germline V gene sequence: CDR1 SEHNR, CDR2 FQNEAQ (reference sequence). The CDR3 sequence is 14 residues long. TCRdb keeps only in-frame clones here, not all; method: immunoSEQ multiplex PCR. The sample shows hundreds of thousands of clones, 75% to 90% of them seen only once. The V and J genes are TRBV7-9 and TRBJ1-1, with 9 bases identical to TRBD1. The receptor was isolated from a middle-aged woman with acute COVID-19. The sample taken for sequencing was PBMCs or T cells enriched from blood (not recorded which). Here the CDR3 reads CASSTLQGATEAFF. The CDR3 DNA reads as TGTGCCAGCAGCACCTTACAGGGGGCCACTGAAGCTTTCTTT.